The entry that follows covers one TCR beta chain sequence. Its target is unknown. V dropped 5 bases and J dropped 9 bases, with 20 bases sitting between them. The germline V gene has CDR1 LNHNV and CDR2 YYDKDF (reference sequence). This CDR3 has 15 residues. The donors gave bone marrow, and they were healthy. This entry comes from a study of cytomegalovirus exposure and HLA in healthy donors. PCR primers comprised 60 Vbeta and 13 Jbeta primers. The repertoire was sequenced with immunoSEQ multiplex PCR; TCRdb's copy has only in-frame clones and lacks some. This table has around 180,000 clones, roughly 80% appearing once. General study points: In vitro testing confirmed three CMV-associated chains as specific for CMV antigens. In a later analysis, HLA-C alleles had the fewest associated TCRs, DRB1 alleles the most.

The specimen was PBMCs. This sequence originates from a boy younger than 18 in good health and CMV-seronegative. This chain links TRBV15 with TRBJ2-1, with D perhaps matching TRBD2 (6 bases). The CDR3 DNA is TGTGCCACCAGCCCCAGCTACAGCGGAGCGGGTGAGCAGTTCTTC. Translation gives CATSPSYSGAGEQFF.